Sequencing of this TCR beta chain was carried out in a study of T cells in Graves' hyperthyroidism and ophthalmopathy (dated by TCRdb to the late 2010s). The study in broad terms: Peripheral blood samples were taken at initial diagnosis, before any treatment was given. TCR V-J signatures able to tell the groups apart were searched for in a discovery cohort of 90 to 100 patients, of whom over 40 had Graves' ophthalmopathy and around 57 had stable Graves' hyperthyroidism. Prospective prediction of ophthalmopathy was tested in an independent validation cohort of 18 to 20 hyperthyroidism patients and 17 patients who later progressed to ophthalmopathy. For training and testing, the approximately 97 patients in the discovery cohort were randomly divided in a 7:3 ratio. In about 6 Graves' hyperthyroidism patients, the study also compared T-cell repertoires from thyroid tissue with T-cell repertoires from blood. After blood sampling, hyperthyroidism patients were treated with methimazole at a starting dose of 30 mg daily, and ophthalmopathy patients were treated with high-dose intravenous methylprednisolone. The paper reports TCR Vbeta CDR3 sequencing of approximately 130 peripheral blood samples: 43 ophthalmopathy, under 85 hyperthyroidism and some 17 progressor patients.

TCR beta CDR3 regions were amplified from RNA transcripts. A first-round RT-PCR of the TCR CDR3 used the HTBI primer set with the Qiagen OneStep RT-PCR kit. Libraries were constructed in a second round of multiplex PCR, after which size selection and purification were carried out. Paired-end sequencing of the libraries was performed with 100 bp reads on an Illumina HiSeq2000. Concerning the study's data processing: SOAPnuke was used to process the raw data, removing reads that contained adapters or uncalled bases, had a mean Phred below 15, or lacked an exact match to the constant primer or identifier. COPE v1.2.5 was used to merge high-quality paired reads, and clonotypes were defined as unique nucleotide sequences. MiTCR v1.1 was used to align the clonotypes against IMGT TRBV, TRBD and TRBJ reference segments. The analysis included only V-J combinations with a frequency above 0.0001, which together covered more than 99% of the repertoires. The TCS score was defined as F50 (clonal expansion) divided by E x V (chaos), with BLOSUM62-based TCRdist calculated between CDR3 peptides within each V-J. Welch's t-statistics and random forest reduced just over 500 V-J features to some 14, which were used in a naive Bayes classifier (R e1071). TCRdb reran the public reads through fastp at Q25 and MiXCR, keeping productive beta chains. Rows are unified per CDR3 protein, each entry keeping the most common DNA and genes. It is TCRdb's table, rather than the study itself, that gives the V and J calls and clone size. The table for this sample lists about 320,000 distinct CDR3 sequences; 15% to 20% of them were counted only once. The top ten hold 33% of the sample.

There are 15 amino acids in the CDR3, from cysteine to phenylalanine inclusive. Here the CDR3 DNA is all that survives: 45 bases in frame from base 1. Per the germline V gene, SGDLS is the CDR1 and YYNGEE is the CDR2. Trimming at the junction amounts to 4 bases on V and 5 bases on J, and the germline ends lie 15 bases apart. Paper-wide results and their limitations: Sample size was not statistically predetermined, and investigators were not blinded to group allocation. Most expanded thyroid clonotypes (frequency above 0.001) were also detected in blood, a finding suggesting that blood repertoires may reflect thyroid immune responses. A model built on a 13 V-J signature distinguished ophthalmopathy from stable hyperthyroidism, reaching about 88% sensitivity and about 81% specificity in cross-validation and 80%/75% in testing. In validation, the model predicted progression to ophthalmopathy a median of around six months before onset, with approximately 71% sensitivity and 72.22% specificity.

This clonotype was seen ten or more times. The target of this receptor is not known. Base-call qualities are not available, and no considerably larger clone is one nucleotide away. Stable Graves' hyperthyroidism was defined as the absence of progression to ophthalmopathy over 18 months of follow-up. Hyperthyroidism patients were newly diagnosed, had a disease duration of under 2 months, and were aged 18 to 65 years. The study excluded patients with uncontrolled infections, other autoimmune diseases, pregnancy or lactation. Diagnoses were based on clinical symptoms, serum thyroxine and TRAb, thyroid ultrasound and orbital computed tomography. PBMCs were separated from roughly 10 ml of fresh peripheral blood using Ficoll-Paque density gradient centrifugation. Total RNA was extracted with Trizol reagent, and quality was checked on an Agilent 2100 Bioanalyzer.

The origin of this receptor is a man aged 25 to 40 with Graves' hyperthyroidism. Sequenced: blood. Recombination joined TRBV9 with TRBJ1-4; no D gene is confidently identified. The base sequence is TGTGCCAGCAGCCCCCGGGAGGGTTCGAATGAAAAACTGTTTTTT. This gives the protein CASSPREGSNEKLFF.